The 9 T cell receptor beta chains reported below all come from one sample, sequenced in a study of control samples from healthy donors and cancer patients. Here immunoSEQ multiplex PCR was the method, and the copy in TCRdb shows in-frame clones only, minus some. The data show over 100,000 clones, with over 85% seen just once and around 5.4% held by the top ten. The sample comprised blood. Source of these receptors: a young man in good health.

This chain links TRBV6-5 with TRBJ1-4; no clear D gene. Germline CDR1 MNHEY, CDR2 SVGAGI. The CDR3 has 13 amino acids. With 6 bases removed from V and 7 bases from J, the gap between germline ends came to 12 bases. The CDR3 coding sequence is TGTGCCAGCAGCCCCTTGGTTTCTGAAAAACTGTTTTTT. Translated: CASSPLVSEKLFF.

This chain connects TRBV5-4 to TRBJ1-5; D gene ambiguous. Germline CDR1 reads SGHNT; CDR2 reads YYREEE (reference sequence). The CDR3 sequence is 13 residues long. The V and J ends lost 0 bases and 1 base respectively, with 2 bases between them. DNA of the CDR3: TGTGCCAGCAGCTTGGACAGCAATCAGCCCCAGCATTTT. Protein product: CASSLDSNQPQHF.

The V and J genes are TRBV11-2 and TRBJ2-7, with TRBD1 as a possible D gene (6 bases). In germline, CDR1 is SGHAT, CDR2 FQNNGV. The CDR3 is 13 residues long. The V gene lost 8 bases and the J gene lost 4 bases, with 15 bases spanning the gap. The CDR3: CASLRLQGYEQYF. For the CDR3, the DNA is TGTGCCAGCTTAAGGTTACAGGGTTACGAGCAGTACTTC.

The rearrangement uses TRBV3-1 (or the pseudogene TRBV3-2) and TRBJ2-7; 12 bases map to TRBD1. With V trimmed by 4 bases and J by 4 bases, 5 bases remained unmatched. Germline loops: CDR1 LGHDT, CDR2 YNNKEL (reference sequence). This CDR3 region has 15 residues. The CDR3 loop reads CASSPRDRGLYEQYF. The DNA for the CDR3 is TGTGCCAGCAGCCCACGGGACAGGGGGCTTTACGAGCAGTACTTC.

This chain connects TRBV19 to TRBJ2-1, with 10 bases matching TRBD2. V shed 4 bases, J shed 7 bases, and the junction held 10 bases outside the gene matches. The CDR3 has 16 amino acids. Germline loops: CDR1 LNHDA, CDR2 SQIVND (reference sequence). CDR3 in DNA: TGTGCCAGTAGTACCCGTAGCGGGGGGCCGGGGAATGAGCAGTTCTTC. Protein product: CASSTRSGGPGNEQFF.

The CDR3 sequence is CSGRLAGPGGELFF. The CDR3 nucleotides are TGCAGCGGAAGACTAGCGGGGCCGGGCGGGGAGCTGTTTTTT. J is TRBJ2-2 and V is TRBV29-1, with TRBD2 identical over 11 bases. The CDR3 consists of 14 residues. The germline V gene has CDR1 SQVTM and CDR2 ANQGSEA. V trimming: 7 bases; J trimming: 7 bases; junction bases outside the gene matches: 8.

This CDR3 is CASSPTNRVTEAFF. The CDR3 nucleotides read TGTGCCAGCAGCCCTACCAACAGGGTCACTGAAGCTTTCTTT. The rearrangement joins TRBV9 to TRBJ1-1, with D possibly TRBD1 on 6 matching bases. The CDR3 consists of 14 residues. Germline V gene sequence: CDR1 SGDLS, CDR2 YYNGEE. Trimming removed 4 bases from V and 4 bases from J, with 14 bases in between.

A note on this clone: Other DNA variants within this sample encode the same CDR3. This chain joins TRBV6-1 and TRBJ1-5, with D maybe TRBD1 (6 bases). V lost 1 base and J 7 bases, leaving 14 bases between the germline ends. Germline lookup yields CDR1 MNHNS and CDR2 SASEGT. This CDR3 spans 15 amino acids. The DNA of the CDR3 is TGTGCCAGCAGTGAAGGGGGGCAGGGAGGACAGCCCCAGCATTTT. It specifies CASSEGGQGGQPQHF.

The rearrangement joins TRBV4-1 to TRBJ2-3, with a possible D match to TRBD2 (6 bases). Per the germline V gene, CDR1 is MGHRA and CDR2 is YSYEKL. CDR3 length: 14 amino acids. Trimming removed 8 bases from V and 0 bases from J, with 12 bases in between. The CDR3 region has the DNA TGCGCCAGCCGGAGCGGGCCGAGCACAGATACGCAGTATTTT. It translates to CASRSGPSTDTQYF.